This entry describes one T cell receptor beta chain. The sample originates from a study of monozygotic twins with cystic fibrosis. Trimming stripped 4 bases from V and 0 bases from J, with 10 bases between. The germline CDR1 and CDR2 sequences are SGHRS and YFSETQ. This CDR3 is 14 amino acids long. Profiled with immunoSEQ multiplex PCR; TCRdb holds only in-frame clones, not every one. The sample holds approximately 33,000 clones; about 80% are singletons and the top ten take around 1.5%. The chain carries TRBV5-1 and TRBJ1-1, with D hard to call. The sequence was obtained from a girl aged 2-9 years with cystic fibrosis. Sequencing was done on a sample of blood. For the CDR3, the DNA is TGCGCCAGCAGCCGTCAGGCCGTGAACACTGAAGCTTTCTTT. It yields the protein CASSRQAVNTEAFF.